The 22 T cell receptor beta chains below come from one sample, sequenced in a study of radiation and T cells in renal cell carcinoma. The protocol was immunoSEQ multiplex PCR, while the TCRdb copy is restricted to in-frame clones and leaves out a portion. Of roughly 80,000 clones detected, less than 90% appear once; the ten largest clones hold 2% to 3%. The time point is: blood 4 weeks post-SBRT, at nephrectomy. Specified treatment: 15 Gy SBRT to primary tumor, nephrectomy 4 weeks later. Specimen: blood, collected from a patient whose treatment included radiotherapy and nephrectomy. The receptors come from an older woman with renal cell carcinoma.

The chain employs TRBV4-1 and TRBJ1-4, with 9 bases identical to TRBD1. Germline values: CDR1 MGHRA, CDR2 YSYEKL. There are 15 residues in the CDR3. V shed 3 bases, J shed 5 bases, and the junction held 4 bases outside the gene matches. The CDR3 DNA reads as TGCGCCAGCAGCCACCGGACAGGGGCCAATGAAAAACTGTTTTTT. This gives the protein CASSHRTGANEKLFF.

This chain joins TRBV19 and TRBJ2-7; perhaps TRBD1 as D (6 bases). The germline V and J ends were trimmed by 1 base and 3 bases, with 10 bases remaining between them. The CDR3 consists of 14 residues. Germline V gene lookup returns CDR1 LNHDA and CDR2 SQIVND (reference sequence). The CDR3, as DNA: TGTGCCAGTAGTATAGGAGGACAGATCTACGAGCAGTACTTC. This encodes CASSIGGQIYEQYF.

In this sample, this clone turned up a few times. V gene TRBV2 combines with J gene TRBJ1-1; unclear D gene. The CDR3 loop spans 12 amino acids. Germline V gene sequence: CDR1 SNHLY, CDR2 FYNNEI. Trimming left V 10 bases short and J 1 base short, with 10 bases between. CDR3 sequence: CATKTGNTEAFF. The CDR3 region has the DNA TGTGCCACCAAAACGGGGAACACTGAAGCTTTCTTT. The full variable domain, in which reference TRBV2 and TRBJ1-1 provide the parts outside the CDR3, is EPEVTQTPSHQVTQMGQEVILRCVPISNHLYFYWYRQILGQKVEFLVSFYNNEISEKSEIFDDQFSVERPDGSNFTLKIRSTKLEDSAMYFCATKTGNTEAFFGQGTRLTVV.

The gene calls are TRBV11-2 and TRBJ2-5; possibly TRBD1 for D (5 bases). The germline gives CDR1 SGHAT, CDR2 FQNNGV. Trimming pared 2 bases from V and 2 bases from J, leaving 12 bases between. This CDR3 has 15 amino acids. The CDR3 sequence: CASSLTGLGQETQYF. The CDR3 DNA is TGTGCCAGCAGCTTAACAGGTCTGGGGCAAGAGACCCAGTACTTC.

Concerning this clone: The junction departs from the called germline gene at one end, perhaps through a read error. The rearrangement uses TRBV6-5 and TRBJ2-5; D remains unclear. This CDR3 has 13 residues. Germline V gives CDR1 MNHEY, CDR2 SVGAGI. The CDR3 here is CAISAVALETQYF. The CDR3 coding sequence is TGTGCCATCAGTGCGGTAGCCTTAGAGACCCAGTACTTC.

The chain is built from TRBV4-2 and TRBJ2-2, with 8 bases lining up with TRBD1. The junction had 4 bases not matched to a gene; V was cut back by 5 bases and J by 5 bases. This CDR3 has 14 amino acids. Germline V gives CDR1 LGHNA, CDR2 YNFKEQ. CDR3 DNA: TGTGCCAGCAGCAATGACAGGGGAACCGGGGAGCTGTTTTTT. Amino acid sequence: CASSNDRGTGELFF.

V usage is TRBV6-5 and J usage is TRBJ1-3; a possible D gene is TRBD1 (5 bases). With 3 bases removed from V and 0 bases from J, the gap between germline ends came to 9 bases. The length of the CDR3 is 15 residues. CDR1 and CDR2 (germline): MNHEY, SVGAGI. CDR3 in DNA: TGTGCCAGCAGTTATCAGGGATACTCTGGAAACACCATATATTTT. Translated, it gives CASSYQGYSGNTIYF.

The chain links TRBV14 to TRBJ2-1; no definite D call. The germline CDR1 and CDR2 sequences are SGHDN and FVKESK. Trimming left V 0 bases short and J 2 bases short, with 11 bases between. The CDR3 is made up of 16 amino acids. The CDR3 DNA reads as TGTGCCAGCAGCCAAGATCGGGTAGGCACCTACAATGAGCAGTTCTTC. As protein: CASSQDRVGTYNEQFF.

This chain connects TRBV6-1 to TRBJ1-5; 8 nucleotides align to TRBD1. Losses at the gene ends were 4 bases for V and 2 bases for J; bases not matched to a gene: 4. Germline V gene sequence: CDR1 MNHNS, CDR2 SASEGT. The CDR3 loop spans 15 amino acids. As DNA, the CDR3 is TGTGCCAGCAGTGGCAGGGGGCCGGGCAATCAGCCCCAGCATTTT. Its protein is CASSGRGPGNQPQHF.

The rearrangement uses TRBV5-1 and TRBJ2-1; TRBD1 matches at 9 bases. The trim removed 3 bases at V and 6 bases at J, leaving 4 bases unmatched. CDR3 length: 14 residues. Germline CDR1 reads SGHRS; CDR2 reads YFSETQ. The CDR3 DNA reads as TGCGCCAGCAGCTCACAGGGGGCGGGCAATGAGCAGTTCTTC. Protein: CASSSQGAGNEQFF. Variable domain in full (rest from reference TRBV5-1 and TRBJ2-1): KAGVTQTPRYLIKTRGQQVTLSCSPISGHRSVSWYQQTPGQGLQFLFEYFSETQRNKGNFPGRFSGRQFSNSRSEMNVSTLELGDSALYLCASSSQGAGNEQFFGPGTRLTVL.

The chain combines TRBV6-5 with TRBJ1-2, with TRBD1 as a possible D gene (5 bases). Per germline, CDR1 MNHEY and CDR2 SVGAGI. Trimming removed 5 bases at V and 1 base at J, with 14 bases between. CDR3 length equals 15 residues. CDR3 amino acids: CASSPTGTINYGYTF. CDR3 nucleotides: TGTGCCAGCAGTCCCACGGGGACGATTAACTATGGCTACACCTTC.

The V call is TRBV5-6, the J call TRBJ1-2, with a weak D call TRBD1 (6 bases). Germline CDR1 reads SGHDT; CDR2 reads YYEEEE. The CDR3 spans 12 residues. V was cut by 4 bases and J by 5 bases, with 9 bases left in between. The CDR3 DNA sequence: TGTGCCAGCAGCATAGGACAGTATGGCTACACCTTC. It specifies CASSIGQYGYTF.

The V call is TRBV6-6, the J call TRBJ1-6; no reliable D call. Trimming took 6 bases from V and 9 from J, leaving 9 bases between them. This CDR3 contains 12 residues. CDR1 is MNHNY, CDR2 SVGAGI, per germline (reference sequence). The CDR3 is CASRGNSSPLHF. CDR3 nucleotides: TGTGCCAGCAGGGGAAACAGTTCACCCCTCCACTTT.

This clone was observed once. V and J are TRBV9 and TRBJ2-2, with 7 positions matching TRBD2. Looked up from germline, CDR1 is SGDLS and CDR2 is YYNGEE. This CDR3 region has 18 residues. V dropped 1 base and J dropped 4; count of bases not matched to a gene: 13. The CDR3 bases are TGTGCCAGCAGCGTAAGACTTTTCGCGGGAGACTTCACCGGGGAGCTGTTTTTT. Amino acids: CASSVRLFAGDFTGELFF.

The CDR3 spells CASSLDRSYEQYF. The CDR3 nucleotides are TGTGCCAGCAGTCTGGACAGGTCATACGAGCAGTACTTC. The chain uses TRBV6-6 and TRBJ2-7; 7 bases are a match to TRBD1. The CDR3 has 13 amino acids. Germline values: CDR1 MNHNY, CDR2 SVGAGI (reference sequence). V gave up 5 bases and J gave up 4 bases; unmatched junction bases: 5.

J is TRBJ2-7 and V is TRBV2; D gene ambiguous. The CDR3 is 15 amino acids. V shed 2 bases and J shed 4 bases, with 15 bases lying between them. Germline CDR1 reads SNHLY; CDR2 reads FYNNEI. The CDR3 sequence is CASSEPLGGEYEQYF. CDR3 coding DNA: TGTGCCAGCAGTGAACCCCTAGGCGGCGAATACGAGCAGTACTTC.

The chain has TRBV4-2 and TRBJ1-4; 8 nucleotides agree with TRBD1. The germline V gene has CDR1 LGHNA and CDR2 YNFKEQ. The V gene end was trimmed by 7 bases and the J gene end by 8 bases; junction bases not matched to a gene: 12. There are 15 residues in the CDR3. CDR3: CASTPKPGQGEKLFF. The CDR3 DNA follows: TGTGCCAGCACGCCCAAACCCGGACAGGGAGAAAAACTGTTTTTT.

This clone was seen just once. This chain joins TRBV5-6 and TRBJ2-7, with D unresolved. The ends were cut back, 4 bases at V and 4 bases at J, with 9 bases in the middle. The germline CDR1 and CDR2 sequences are SGHDT and YYEEEE. The CDR3 has 12 amino acids. CDR3 sequence: CASSLSGYEQYF. CDR3 in DNA: TGTGCCAGCAGCCTCTCCGGTTACGAGCAGTACTTC. The variable domain in full, with the rest retrieved from reference TRBV5-6 and TRBJ2-7, is DAGVTQSPTHLIKTRGQQVTLRCSPKSGHDTVSWYQQALGQGPQFIFQYYEEEERQRGNFPDRFSGHQFPNYSSELNVNALLLGDSALYLCASSLSGYEQYFGPGTRLTVT.

This chain connects TRBV6-1 to TRBJ2-7, with no clear D. Deletions cut 7 bases from V and 5 bases from J, with 18 bases between. The V gene's germline CDR1 is MNHNS and CDR2 SASEGT. The CDR3 has 14 residues. The DNA for the CDR3 is TGTGCCAGCACCGTGAACAGCCTTACGGACGAGCAGTACTTC. Translating gives CASTVNSLTDEQYF.

This clone was counted between two and nine times. CDR3 DNA sequence: TGTGCCAGCGGCGCATCGGGACAGAACTCCTACGAGCAGTACTTC. Translated, it gives CASGASGQNSYEQYF. The J gene is TRBJ2-7, the V gene TRBV27; 7 bases match TRBD1. The germline CDR1 and CDR2 sequences are MNHEY and SMNVEV (reference sequence). The junction had 10 bases not matched to a gene; V was cut back by 8 bases and J by 0 bases. This CDR3 has 15 amino acids.

The chain is built from TRBV4-1 and TRBJ2-1; 7 bases are a match to TRBD1. After removal of 0 bases from V and 6 bases from J, the junction contained 2 bases not matched to a gene. The CDR3 consists of 14 residues. Germline assignment: CDR1 MGHRA and CDR2 YSYEKL. In DNA, the CDR3 is TGCGCCAGCAGCCAAGACGGACAGGCCAATGAGCAGTTCTTC. As protein: CASSQDGQANEQFF.

The rearrangement uses TRBV16 and TRBJ1-3; D gene uncertain. CDR3 length: 15 amino acids. The germline gives CDR1 KGHSY, CDR2 FQNENV. V dropped 0 bases and J dropped 0 bases, with 6 bases sitting between them. The CDR3 protein is CASSQSSISGNTIYF. In nucleotides, the CDR3 is TGTGCCAGCAGCCAATCGTCGATCTCTGGAAACACCATATATTTT.